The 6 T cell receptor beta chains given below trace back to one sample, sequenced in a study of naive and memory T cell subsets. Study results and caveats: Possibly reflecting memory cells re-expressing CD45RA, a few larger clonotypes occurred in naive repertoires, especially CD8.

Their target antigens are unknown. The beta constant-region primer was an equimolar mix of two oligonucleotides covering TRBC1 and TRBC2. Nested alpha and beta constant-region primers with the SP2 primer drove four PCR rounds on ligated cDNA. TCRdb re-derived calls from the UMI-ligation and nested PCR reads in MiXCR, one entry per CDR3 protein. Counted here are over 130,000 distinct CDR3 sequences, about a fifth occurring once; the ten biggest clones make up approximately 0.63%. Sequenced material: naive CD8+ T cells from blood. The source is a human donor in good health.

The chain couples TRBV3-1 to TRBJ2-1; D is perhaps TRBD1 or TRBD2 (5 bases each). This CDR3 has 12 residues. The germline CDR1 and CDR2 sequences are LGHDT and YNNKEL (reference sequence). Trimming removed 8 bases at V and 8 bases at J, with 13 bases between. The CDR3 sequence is CASGASIDEQFF. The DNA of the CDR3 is TGTGCCAGCGGGGCTAGCATCGATGAGCAGTTCTTC.

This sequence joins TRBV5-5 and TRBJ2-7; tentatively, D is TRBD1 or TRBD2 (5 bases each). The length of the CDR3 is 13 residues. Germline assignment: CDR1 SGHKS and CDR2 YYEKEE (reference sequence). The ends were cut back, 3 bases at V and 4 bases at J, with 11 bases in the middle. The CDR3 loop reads CASSWGSPYEQYF. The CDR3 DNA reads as TGTGCCAGCAGCTGGGGGTCCCCATACGAGCAGTACTTC.

The CDR3 here is CATSRRAESNTEAFF. CDR3 sequence (DNA): TGTGCCACCAGCAGAAGAGCAGAATCGAACACTGAAGCTTTCTTT. V usage is TRBV15 and J usage is TRBJ1-1; D not resolved. Germline loops: CDR1 LNHNV, CDR2 YYDKDF (reference sequence). This CDR3 comprises 15 residues. The ends were cut back, 2 bases at V and 1 base at J, with 11 bases in the middle.

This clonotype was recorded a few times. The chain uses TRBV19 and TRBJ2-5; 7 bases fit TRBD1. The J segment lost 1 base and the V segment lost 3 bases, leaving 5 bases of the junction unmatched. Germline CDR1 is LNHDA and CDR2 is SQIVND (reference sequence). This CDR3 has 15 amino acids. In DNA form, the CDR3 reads TGTGCCAGTAGTATCGATCGGGACAGCCAAGAGACCCAGTACTTC. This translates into CASSIDRDSQETQYF.

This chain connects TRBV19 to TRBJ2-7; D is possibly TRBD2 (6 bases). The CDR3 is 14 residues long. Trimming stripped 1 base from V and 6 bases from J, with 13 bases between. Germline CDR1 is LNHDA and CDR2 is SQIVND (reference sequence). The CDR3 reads CASSIGDFSREQYF. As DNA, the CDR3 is TGTGCCAGTAGTATAGGGGACTTTTCCCGCGAGCAGTACTTC.

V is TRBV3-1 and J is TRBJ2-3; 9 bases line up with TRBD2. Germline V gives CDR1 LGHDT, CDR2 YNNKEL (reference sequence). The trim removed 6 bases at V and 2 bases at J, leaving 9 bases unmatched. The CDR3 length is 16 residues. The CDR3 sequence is CASSPGPSGVTDTQYF. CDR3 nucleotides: TGTGCCAGCAGTCCTGGTCCTAGCGGGGTCACAGATACGCAGTATTTT.